This TCR beta chain was recovered during a study of shared clonotypes between healthy human individuals. Study summary: There were three CD4 naive, three CD4 memory, two CD8 naive and one CD8 memory plates per donor.

CDR3 length equals 15 residues. CDR1 SGHNT and CDR2 YYREEE come from the germline V gene (reference sequence). The V gene lost 0 bases and the J gene lost 2 bases, with 9 bases spanning the gap. Genomic DNA from each subset was divided evenly over several immunoSEQ plates. The data were produced by immunoSEQ multiplex PCR, yet TCRdb's version contains in-frame clones alone and is incomplete. The table records over a million clones, approximately 98.5% of them present only once. This receptor was obtained from a man younger than 45 in good health. The J gene is TRBJ2-4, the V gene TRBV5-4; D is unresolved. Sequencing was performed on naive CD4+ T cells sorted from blood. The subset denotes: CD45RA+ positively selected. The CDR3 reads CASSLGRETKNIQYF. CDR3 DNA: TGTGCCAGCAGCTTGGGTCGCGAAACCAAAAACATTCAGTACTTC.